This TCR beta chain emerged from a study of T cell responses to AZD1222 COVID-19 vaccine. Study observations and caveats: None of the repertoires were sampled until the peak T cell response had passed.

For this clone: The antigen remains unidentified.

Some clones are missing from TCRdb's copy, which holds only in-frame ones; the method was immunoSEQ multiplex PCR. The top ten clones hold around 20% of a sample with tens of thousands of clones, roughly 80% of them seen once. Per the germline V gene, CDR1 is MNHEY and CDR2 is SMNVEV (reference sequence). The CDR3 has 14 residues. V was trimmed by 2 bases and J by 8 bases, leaving 10 bases between them. This chain links TRBV27 with TRBJ1-6; the D is unclear. The specimen comprised peripheral blood, sampled on day 0 of AZD1222 vaccination. This clonotype was obtained from an adult in good health. The CDR3 DNA reads as TGTGCCAGCAGTTTAGGACCAATCTATTCACCCCTCCACTTT. Translated: CASSLGPIYSPLHF.